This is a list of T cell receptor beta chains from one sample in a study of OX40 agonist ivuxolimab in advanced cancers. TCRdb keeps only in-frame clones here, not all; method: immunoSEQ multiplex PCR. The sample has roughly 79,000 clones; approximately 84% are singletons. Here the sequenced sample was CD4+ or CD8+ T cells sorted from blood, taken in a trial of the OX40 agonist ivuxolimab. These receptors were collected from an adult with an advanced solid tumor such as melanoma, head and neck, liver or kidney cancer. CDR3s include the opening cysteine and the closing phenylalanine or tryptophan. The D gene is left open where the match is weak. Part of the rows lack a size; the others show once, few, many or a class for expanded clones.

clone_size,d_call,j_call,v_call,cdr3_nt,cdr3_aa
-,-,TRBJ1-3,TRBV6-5,TGTGCCAGCAGTTACGATAGGACCTCTGGAAACACCATATATTTT,CASSYDRTSGNTIYF
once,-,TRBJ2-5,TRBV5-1,TGCGCCAGCAGCCGGACCGGGTCCGGGGCGGGGGAGACCCAGTACTTC,CASSRTGSGAGETQYF
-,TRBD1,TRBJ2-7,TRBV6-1,TGTGCCAGCAGTTCCAGGACAGGCCTAAACTACGAGCAGTACTTC,CASSSRTGLNYEQYF
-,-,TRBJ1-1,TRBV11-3,TGTGCCAGCAGCGGGGGGCTGGGCACTGAAGCTTTCTTT,CASSGGLGTEAFF
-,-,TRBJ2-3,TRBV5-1,TGCGCCAGCAGCTTGGAAGCGGTTGGGACAGATACGCAGTATTTT,CASSLEAVGTDTQYF
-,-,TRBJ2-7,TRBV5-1,TGCGCCAGCAGCTGGACGGGGCCCCCCTACGAGCAGTACTTC,CASSWTGPPYEQYF
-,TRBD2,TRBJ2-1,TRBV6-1,TGTGCCAGCAGTGAGGTAGCGGGAGGTTACAATGAGCAGTTCTTC,CASSEVAGGYNEQFF
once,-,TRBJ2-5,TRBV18,TGTGCCAGCTCACCACAAGAAGAGACCCAGTACTTC,CASSPQEETQYF
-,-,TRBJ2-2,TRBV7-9,TGTGCCAGCAGCTTGGGGAACACCGGGGAGCTGTTTTTT,CASSLGNTGELFF
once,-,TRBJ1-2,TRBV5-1,TGCGCCAGCAGCTTGGGACAGCCCTATGGCTACACCTTC,CASSLGQPYGYTF